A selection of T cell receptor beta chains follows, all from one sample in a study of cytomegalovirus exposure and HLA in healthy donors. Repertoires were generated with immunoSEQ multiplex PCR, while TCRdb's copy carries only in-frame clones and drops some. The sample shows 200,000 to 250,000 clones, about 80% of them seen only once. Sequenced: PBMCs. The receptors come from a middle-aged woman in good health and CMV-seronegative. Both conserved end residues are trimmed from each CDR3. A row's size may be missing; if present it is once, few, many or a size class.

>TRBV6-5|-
ASTDSWNQPQH
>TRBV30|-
AWSSREGRDQPQH
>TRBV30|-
AWGEGAVGGYT
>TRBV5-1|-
ASSLDEGSSEQY
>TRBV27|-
ASSFVGTEKGFEAF
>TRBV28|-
ASSFGGPVGGAADTQY
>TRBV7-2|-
ASSLSRIDTEAF
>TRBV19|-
ASSSLMTGGSSYEQY
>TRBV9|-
ASSYGGTGGRDTEAF
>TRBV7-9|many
ASSQDRTSYEQY
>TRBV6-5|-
ASKGQKRMETQY
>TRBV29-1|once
SGRQGGKLF
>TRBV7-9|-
ASSPRHADYEQY
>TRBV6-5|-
ATSGGEAPYGYT
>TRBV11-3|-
ASSLAGQVGSPLH
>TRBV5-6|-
ASTTGRGLPNTIY
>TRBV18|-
ASSIGTDSGNTIY
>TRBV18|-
ASSPQDNTYEQY
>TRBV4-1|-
ASSQEGGTGGTGELF
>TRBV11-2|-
ASSPQKTTGELF
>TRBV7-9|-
ASSPRQGEDTQY
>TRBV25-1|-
ASSSRGSQY
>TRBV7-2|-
ASSRPGQGIYEQY
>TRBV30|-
AWSEGQGWNSPLH
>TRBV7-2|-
ASSHRRSGDTQQF
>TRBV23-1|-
ASTQGGQGPPSSYEQY
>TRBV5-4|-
ASSSGTSGGTSPVTQY
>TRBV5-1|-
ASSYGTGGGGSPLH
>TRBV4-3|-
ASSQNVQNTGELF
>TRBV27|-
ASSFRLFSTDTQY
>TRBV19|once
ASSFQGNTEAF
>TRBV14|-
ASSSDLRLAGLREQY
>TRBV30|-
AWIASGGPAAGELF
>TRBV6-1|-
ASSEGIGGGYT
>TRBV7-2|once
VSSLEPAIEQY
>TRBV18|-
ASSPFGGENTGELF
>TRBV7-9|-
ASSDSPRGAGELF
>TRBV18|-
ASSPPATSGANVLT
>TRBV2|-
ASSGTGFNEQF
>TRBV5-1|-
ASSFGAGGYEQY
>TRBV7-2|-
ASSSGLAGGNEQF
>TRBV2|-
ASSTGGVYTEAF